The source of this T cell receptor beta chain is a study of T cell repertoires in cytomegalovirus infection. Study overall: Used in the study were CMV epitopes, some recently identified and HLA-C-restricted, others well-studied and HLA-B-restricted.

TCRdb used MiXCR to reprocess the reads, holding one entry per CDR3 protein. Of 250,000 to 300,000 distinct CDR3 sequences listed, less than 25% were seen once; the top ten hold roughly a fifth. In regard to this clonotype: As yet, its antigen is unknown.

Germline loops: CDR1 SGHRS, CDR2 YFSETQ. This CDR3 is 17 amino acids long. The ends lost 0 bases at V and 4 bases at J; junction bases unmatched: 4. The chain joins TRBV5-1 to TRBJ2-1, with TRBD2 matching 13 bases. Here the sequenced sample was cultured PBMCs, taken from culture after CMV antigen stimulation. This receptor was obtained from a human donor in good health (CMV status not recorded). Some clones in this sample may be carry-over from other donors' samples. DNA of the CDR3: TGCGCCAGCAGCTTGGGAGGGACTAGCGGGGAGTACAATGAGCAGTTCTTC. This encodes CASSLGGTSGEYNEQFF.